This T cell receptor beta chain was captured by sequencing in a study of long-term antiretroviral therapy in people with HIV. Study conclusions and caveats: Possibly under older ART regimens, blood was drawn between about 2004 and 2018.

The CDR3 loop spans 14 amino acids. V was cut by 6 bases and J by 0 bases, with 10 bases left in between. Germline loops: CDR1 MDHEN, CDR2 SYDVKM. This was the immunoSEQ v3.0 assay at survey level. Repertoires were generated with immunoSEQ multiplex PCR, while TCRdb's copy carries only in-frame clones and drops some. The sample holds approximately 24,000 clones, around three quarters seen once. This clone was counted a single time. The antigen is unknown. Inclusion required at least two post-ART and at least one pre-ART PBMC samples. Here the sequenced sample was unsorted PBMCs, taken 2.1 years after starting antiretroviral therapy. The clonotype was recovered from a man aged 30 to 45 with HIV. This chain joins TRBV28 and TRBJ2-3; D possibly corresponds to TRBD2 (6 bases). Here the CDR3 reads CASSTGDSTDTQYF. In DNA form, the CDR3 reads TGTGCCAGCAGCACGGGGGATAGCACAGATACGCAGTATTTT.